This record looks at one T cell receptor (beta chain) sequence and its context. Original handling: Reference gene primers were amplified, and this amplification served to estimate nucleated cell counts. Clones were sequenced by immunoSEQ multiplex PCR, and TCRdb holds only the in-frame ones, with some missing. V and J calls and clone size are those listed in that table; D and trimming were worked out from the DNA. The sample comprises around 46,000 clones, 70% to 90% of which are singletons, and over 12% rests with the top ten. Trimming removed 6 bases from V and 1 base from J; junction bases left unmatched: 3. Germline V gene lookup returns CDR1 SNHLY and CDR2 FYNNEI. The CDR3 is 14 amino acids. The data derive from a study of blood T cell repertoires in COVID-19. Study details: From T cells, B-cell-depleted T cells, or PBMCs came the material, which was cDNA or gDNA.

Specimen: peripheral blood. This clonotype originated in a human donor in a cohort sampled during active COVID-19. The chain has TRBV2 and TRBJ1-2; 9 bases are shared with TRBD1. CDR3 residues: CASRWTGDNYGYTF. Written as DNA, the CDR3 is TGTGCCAGCAGGTGGACAGGGGATAACTATGGCTACACCTTC.